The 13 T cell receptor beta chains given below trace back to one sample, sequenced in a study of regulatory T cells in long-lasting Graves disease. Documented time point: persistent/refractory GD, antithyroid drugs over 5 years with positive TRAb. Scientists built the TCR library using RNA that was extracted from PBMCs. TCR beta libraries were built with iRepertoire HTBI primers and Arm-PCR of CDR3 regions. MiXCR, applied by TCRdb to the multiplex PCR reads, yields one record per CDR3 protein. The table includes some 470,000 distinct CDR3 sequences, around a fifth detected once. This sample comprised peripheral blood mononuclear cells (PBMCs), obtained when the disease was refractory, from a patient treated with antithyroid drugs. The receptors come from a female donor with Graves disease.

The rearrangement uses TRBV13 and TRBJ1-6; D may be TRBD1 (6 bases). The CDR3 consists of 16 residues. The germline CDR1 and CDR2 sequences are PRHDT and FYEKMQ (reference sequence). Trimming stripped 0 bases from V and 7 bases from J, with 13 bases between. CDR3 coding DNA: TGTGCCAGCAGCTTAGGCCGGGGGACACGGAATTCACCCCTCCACTTT. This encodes CASSLGRGTRNSPLHF.

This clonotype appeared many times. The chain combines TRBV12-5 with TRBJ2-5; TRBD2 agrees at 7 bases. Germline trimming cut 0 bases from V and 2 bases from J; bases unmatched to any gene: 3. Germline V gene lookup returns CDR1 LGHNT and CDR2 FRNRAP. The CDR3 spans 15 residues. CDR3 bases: TGTGCTAGTGGTTTGGTATGGGGGGGGCAAGAGACCCAGTACTTC. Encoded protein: CASGLVWGGQETQYF.

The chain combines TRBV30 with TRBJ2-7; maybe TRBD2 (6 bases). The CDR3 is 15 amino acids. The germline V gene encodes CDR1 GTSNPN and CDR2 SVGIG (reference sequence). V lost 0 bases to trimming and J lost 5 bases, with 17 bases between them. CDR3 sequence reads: CAWSVPGGIIDEQYF. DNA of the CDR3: TGTGCCTGGAGTGTACCAGGAGGGATCATCGACGAGCAGTACTTC.

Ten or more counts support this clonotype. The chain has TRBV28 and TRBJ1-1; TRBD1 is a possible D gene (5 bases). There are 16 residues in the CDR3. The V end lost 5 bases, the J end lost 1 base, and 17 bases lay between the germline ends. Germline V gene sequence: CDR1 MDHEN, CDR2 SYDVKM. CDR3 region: CASSPPLTDPNTEAFF. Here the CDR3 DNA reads TGTGCCAGCAGTCCCCCACTGACAGACCCGAACACTGAAGCTTTCTTT.

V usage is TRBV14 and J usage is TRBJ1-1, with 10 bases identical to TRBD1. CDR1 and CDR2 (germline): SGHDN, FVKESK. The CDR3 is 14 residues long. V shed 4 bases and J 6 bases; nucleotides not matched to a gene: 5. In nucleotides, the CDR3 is TGTGCCAGCAGCCTGGACAGGGGGAGCGCTGAAGCTTTCTTT. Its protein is CASSLDRGSAEAFF.

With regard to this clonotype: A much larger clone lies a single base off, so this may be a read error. CDR3 DNA: TGTGCCAGCAGCTTTTCAGGGCCGGGGAACACTGAAACTTTCTTT. This gives the protein CASSFSGPGNTETFF. This chain uses TRBV11-2 with TRBJ1-1; tentatively, D is TRBD1 (5 bases). The germline CDR1 and CDR2 sequences are SGHAT and FQNNGV. The CDR3 length is 15 residues. The whole variable domain, remainder taken from reference TRBV11-2 and TRBJ1-1, is EAGVAQSPRYKIIEKRQSVAFWCNPISGHATLYWYQQILGQGPKLLIQFQNNGVVDDSQLPKDRFSAERLKGVDSTLKIQPAKLEDSAVYLCASSFSGPGNTETFFGQGTRLTVV.

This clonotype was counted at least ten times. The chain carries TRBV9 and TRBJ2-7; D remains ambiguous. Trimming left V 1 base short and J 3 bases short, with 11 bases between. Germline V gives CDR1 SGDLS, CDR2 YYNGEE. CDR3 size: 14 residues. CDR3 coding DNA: TGTGCCAGCAGCGTACACCCATCGGTCTACGAGCAGTACTTC. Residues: CASSVHPSVYEQYF.

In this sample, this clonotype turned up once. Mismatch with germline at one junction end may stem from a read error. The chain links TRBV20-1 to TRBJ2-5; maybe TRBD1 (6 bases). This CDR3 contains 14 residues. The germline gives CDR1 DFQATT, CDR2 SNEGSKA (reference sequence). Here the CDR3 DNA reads TGCAGTGCAAGCGGACAGAACCTTCAAGGGACCCAGTACTTC. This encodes CSASGQNLQGTQYF.

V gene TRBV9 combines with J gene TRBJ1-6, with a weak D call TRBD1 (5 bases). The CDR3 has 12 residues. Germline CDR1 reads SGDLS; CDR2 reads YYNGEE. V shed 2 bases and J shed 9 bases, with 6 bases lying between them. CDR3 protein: CASSVGVSPLHF. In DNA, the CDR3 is TGTGCCAGCAGCGTGGGGGTTTCACCCCTCCACTTT.

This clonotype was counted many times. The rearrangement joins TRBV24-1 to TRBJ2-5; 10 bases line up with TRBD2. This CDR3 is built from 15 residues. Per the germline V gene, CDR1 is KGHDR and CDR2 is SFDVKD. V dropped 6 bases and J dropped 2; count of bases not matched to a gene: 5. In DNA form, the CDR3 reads TGTGCCACCAGTTTCCAGCGGGGGGGTCAAGAGACCCAGTACTTC. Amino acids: CATSFQRGGQETQYF.

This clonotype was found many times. In DNA form, the CDR3 reads TGTGCCAGCAGTGAATGGACTAGCGGGTCCCAAGAGACCCAGTACTTC. Its translation is CASSEWTSGSQETQYF. The chain carries TRBV2 and TRBJ2-5, with TRBD2 identical over 11 bases. After removal of 2 bases from V and 1 base from J, the junction contained 3 bases not matched to a gene. The CDR3 extends over 16 amino acids. Looked up from germline, CDR1 is SNHLY and CDR2 is FYNNEI. The variable domain in full, completed from reference TRBV2 and TRBJ2-5, reads EPEVTQTPSHQVTQMGQEVILRCVPISNHLYFYWYRQILGQKVEFLVSFYNNEISEKSEIFDDQFSVERPDGSNFTLKIRSTKLEDSAMYFCASSEWTSGSQETQYFGPGTRLLVL.

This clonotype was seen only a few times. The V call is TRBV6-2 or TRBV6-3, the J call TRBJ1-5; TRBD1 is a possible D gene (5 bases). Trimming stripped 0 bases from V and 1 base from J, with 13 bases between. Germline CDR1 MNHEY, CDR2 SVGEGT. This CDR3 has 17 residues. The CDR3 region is CASSYSSGTGSNQPQHF. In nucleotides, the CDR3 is TGTGCCAGCAGTTACTCGTCCGGGACTGGAAGCAATCAGCCCCAGCATTTT.

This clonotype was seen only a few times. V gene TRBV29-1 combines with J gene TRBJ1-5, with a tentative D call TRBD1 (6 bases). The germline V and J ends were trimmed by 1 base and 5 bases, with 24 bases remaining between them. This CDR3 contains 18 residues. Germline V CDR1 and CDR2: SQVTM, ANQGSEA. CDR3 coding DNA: TGCAGCGTTGAAGCCCGGACAGCCCCGAGGGACCATTATCAGCCCCAGCATTTT. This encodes CSVEARTAPRDHYQPQHF.